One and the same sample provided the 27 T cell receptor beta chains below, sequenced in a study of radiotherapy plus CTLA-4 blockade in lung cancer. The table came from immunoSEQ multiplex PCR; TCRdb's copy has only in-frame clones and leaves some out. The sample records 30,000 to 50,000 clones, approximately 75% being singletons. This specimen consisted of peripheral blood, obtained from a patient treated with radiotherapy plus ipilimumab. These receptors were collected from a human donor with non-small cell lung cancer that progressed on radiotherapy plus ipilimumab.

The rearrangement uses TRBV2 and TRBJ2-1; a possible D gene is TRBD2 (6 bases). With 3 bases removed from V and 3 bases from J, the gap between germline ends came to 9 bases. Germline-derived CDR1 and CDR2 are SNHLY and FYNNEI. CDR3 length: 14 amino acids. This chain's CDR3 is CASSDRGGYNEQFF. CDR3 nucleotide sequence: TGTGCCAGCAGTGATAGGGGAGGCTACAATGAGCAGTTCTTC.

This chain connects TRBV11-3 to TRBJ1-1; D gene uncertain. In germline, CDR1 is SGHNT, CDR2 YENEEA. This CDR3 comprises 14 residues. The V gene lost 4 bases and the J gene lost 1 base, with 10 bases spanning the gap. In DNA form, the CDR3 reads TGTGCCAGCAGCTCTAGTTCGGGGAACACTGAAGCTTTCTTT. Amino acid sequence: CASSSSSGNTEAFF.

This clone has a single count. This chain's CDR3 is CASRQIAGGRSDTQYF. The CDR3 nucleotides read TGTGCCAGCAGACAAATAGCGGGGGGGCGGTCAGATACGCAGTATTTT. The rearrangement joins TRBV11-2 to TRBJ2-3; 11 nucleotides match TRBD2. Germline CDR1 and CDR2: SGHAT and FQNNGV. The CDR3 is 16 residues long. The V and J ends lost 6 bases and 4 bases, in that order; junction bases with no gene match: 9.

The DNA for the CDR3 is TGTGCCAGCAGGGGGACAGGTGGCTACACCTTC. This codes for CASRGTGGYTF. J is TRBJ1-2 and V is TRBV6-5, with 8 bases aligning to TRBD1. The V gene's germline CDR1 is MNHEY and CDR2 SVGAGI. The CDR3 runs 11 residues. J gave up 7 bases and V 6 bases, and 1 base lay outside the gene matches.

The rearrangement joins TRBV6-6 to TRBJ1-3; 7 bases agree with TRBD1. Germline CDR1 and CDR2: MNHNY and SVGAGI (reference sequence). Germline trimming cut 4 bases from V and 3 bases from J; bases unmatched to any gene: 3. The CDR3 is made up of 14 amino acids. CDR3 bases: TGTGCCAGCAGTTGGGACAGTAATGGAAACACCATATATTTT. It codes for CASSWDSNGNTIYF.

The CDR3 loop reads CASSLNQGTTNEKLFF. In DNA, the CDR3 is TGTGCCAGCTCCTTAAACCAGGGGACAACTAATGAAAAACTGTTTTTT. The genes are TRBV18 and TRBJ1-4; TRBD1 is a possible D gene (6 bases). The V and J ends lost 6 bases and 0 bases respectively, with 14 bases between them. Germline V lookup: CDR1 KGHSH, CDR2 LQKENI. This CDR3 comprises 16 residues. The entire variable domain, with the rest obtained from reference TRBV18 and TRBJ1-4, is as follows: NAGVMQNPRHLVRRRGQEARLRCSPMKGHSHVYWYRQLPEEGLKFMVYLQKENIIDESGMPKERFSAEFPKEGPSILRIQQVVRGDSAAYFCASSLNQGTTNEKLFFGSGTQLSVL.

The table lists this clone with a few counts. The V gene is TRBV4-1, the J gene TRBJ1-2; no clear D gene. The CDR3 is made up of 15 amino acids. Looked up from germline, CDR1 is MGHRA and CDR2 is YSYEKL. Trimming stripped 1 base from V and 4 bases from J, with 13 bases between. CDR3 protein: CASSQVSTNGYGYTF. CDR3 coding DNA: TGCGCCAGCAGCCAAGTCTCGACTAATGGCTATGGCTACACCTTC.

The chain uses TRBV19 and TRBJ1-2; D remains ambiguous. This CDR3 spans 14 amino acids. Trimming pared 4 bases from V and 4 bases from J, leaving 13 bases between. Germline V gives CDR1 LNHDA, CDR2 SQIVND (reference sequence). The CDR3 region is CASSRQTTSYGYTF. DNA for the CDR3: TGTGCCAGTAGTAGGCAGACGACAAGCTATGGCTACACCTTC.

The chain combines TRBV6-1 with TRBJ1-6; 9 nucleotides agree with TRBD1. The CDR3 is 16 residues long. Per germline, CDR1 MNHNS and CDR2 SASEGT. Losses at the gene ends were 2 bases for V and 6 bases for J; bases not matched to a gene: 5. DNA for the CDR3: TGTGCCAGCAGTGAATTCCAGACAGGGGGTAATTCACCCCTCCACTTT. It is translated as CASSEFQTGGNSPLHF.

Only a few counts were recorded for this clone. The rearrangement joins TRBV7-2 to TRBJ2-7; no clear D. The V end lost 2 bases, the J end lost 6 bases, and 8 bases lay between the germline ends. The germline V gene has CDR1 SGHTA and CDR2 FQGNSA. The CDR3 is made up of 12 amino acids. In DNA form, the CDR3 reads TGTGCCAGCAGCTTAATGAGTCGCGAGCAGTACTTC. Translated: CASSLMSREQYF. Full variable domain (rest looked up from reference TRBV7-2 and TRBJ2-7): GAGVSQSPSNKVTEKGKDVELRCDPISGHTALYWYRQSLGQGLEFLIYFQGNSAPDKSGLPSDRFSAERTGGSVSTLTIQRTQQEDSAVYLCASSLMSREQYFGPGTRLTVT.

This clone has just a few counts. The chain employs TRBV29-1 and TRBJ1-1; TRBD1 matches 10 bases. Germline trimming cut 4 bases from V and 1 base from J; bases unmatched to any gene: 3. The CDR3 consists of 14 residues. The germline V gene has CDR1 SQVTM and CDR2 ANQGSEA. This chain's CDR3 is CSVARTGGNTEAFF. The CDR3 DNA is TGCAGCGTTGCCCGGACAGGGGGGAACACTGAAGCTTTCTTT.

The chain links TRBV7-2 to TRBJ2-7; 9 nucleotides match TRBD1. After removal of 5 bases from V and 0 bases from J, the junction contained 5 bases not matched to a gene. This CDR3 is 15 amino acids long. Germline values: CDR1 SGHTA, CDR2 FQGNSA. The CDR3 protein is CASSTTGGSSYEQYF. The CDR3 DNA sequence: TGTGCCAGCAGCACAACAGGGGGCAGCTCCTACGAGCAGTACTTC.

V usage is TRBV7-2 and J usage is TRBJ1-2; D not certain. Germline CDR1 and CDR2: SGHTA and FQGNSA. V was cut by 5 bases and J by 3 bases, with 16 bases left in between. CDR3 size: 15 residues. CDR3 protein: CASSQITSGYYGYTF. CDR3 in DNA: TGTGCCAGCAGCCAAATTACGTCGGGGTACTATGGCTACACCTTC.

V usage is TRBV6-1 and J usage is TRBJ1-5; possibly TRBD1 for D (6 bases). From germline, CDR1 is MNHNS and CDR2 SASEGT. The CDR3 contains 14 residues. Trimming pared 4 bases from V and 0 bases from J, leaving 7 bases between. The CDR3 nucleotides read TGTGCCAGCAGTGGGGGGCATAGCAATCAGCCCCAGCATTTT. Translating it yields CASSGGHSNQPQHF.

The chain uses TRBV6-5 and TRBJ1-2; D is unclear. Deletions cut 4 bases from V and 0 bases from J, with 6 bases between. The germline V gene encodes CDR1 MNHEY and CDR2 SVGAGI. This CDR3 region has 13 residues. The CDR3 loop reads CASSFATNYGYTF. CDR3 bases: TGTGCCAGCAGTTTTGCGACTAACTATGGCTACACCTTC.

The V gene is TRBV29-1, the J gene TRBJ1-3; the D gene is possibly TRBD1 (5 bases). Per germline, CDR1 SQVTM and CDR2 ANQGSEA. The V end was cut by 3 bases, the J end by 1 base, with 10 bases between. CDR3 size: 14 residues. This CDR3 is CSVEIGGSGNTIYF. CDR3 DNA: TGCAGCGTTGAGATCGGGGGATCTGGAAACACCATATATTTT.

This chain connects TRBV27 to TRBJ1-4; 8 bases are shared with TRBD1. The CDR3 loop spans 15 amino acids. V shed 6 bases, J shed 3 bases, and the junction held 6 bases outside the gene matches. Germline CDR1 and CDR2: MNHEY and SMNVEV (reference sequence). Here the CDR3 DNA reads TGTGCCAGCAGACAGGGGGTAATATCTAATGAAAAACTGTTTTTT. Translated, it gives CASRQGVISNEKLFF.

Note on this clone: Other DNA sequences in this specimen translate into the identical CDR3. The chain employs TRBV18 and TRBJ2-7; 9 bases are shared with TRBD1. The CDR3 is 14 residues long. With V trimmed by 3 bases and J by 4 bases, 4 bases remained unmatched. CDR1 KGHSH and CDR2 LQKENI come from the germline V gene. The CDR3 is CASSPGDRAYEQYF. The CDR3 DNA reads TGTGCCAGCTCACCCGGGGACAGGGCTTACGAGCAGTACTTC.

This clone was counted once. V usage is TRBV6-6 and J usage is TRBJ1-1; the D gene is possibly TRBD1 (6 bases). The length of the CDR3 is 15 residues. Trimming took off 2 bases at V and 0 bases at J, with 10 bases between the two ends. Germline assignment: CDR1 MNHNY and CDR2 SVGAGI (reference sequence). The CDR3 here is CASSYGGALNTEAFF. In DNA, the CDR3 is TGTGCCAGCAGTTACGGGGGGGCCCTGAACACTGAAGCTTTCTTT.

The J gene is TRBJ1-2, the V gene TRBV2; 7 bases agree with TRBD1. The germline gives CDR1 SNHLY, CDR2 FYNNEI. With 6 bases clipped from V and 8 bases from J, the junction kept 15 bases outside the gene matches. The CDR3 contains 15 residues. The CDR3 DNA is TGTGCCAGCAGGGGCAAGAGGGACAGTGATTTCGGCTACACCTTC. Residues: CASRGKRDSDFGYTF.

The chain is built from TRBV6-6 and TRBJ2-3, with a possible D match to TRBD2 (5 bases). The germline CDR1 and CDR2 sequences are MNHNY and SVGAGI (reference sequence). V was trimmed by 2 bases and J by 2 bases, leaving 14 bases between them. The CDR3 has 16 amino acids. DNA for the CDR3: TGTGCCAGCAGTTACGATAAGCCGGGATCCACAGATACGCAGTATTTT. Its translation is CASSYDKPGSTDTQYF.

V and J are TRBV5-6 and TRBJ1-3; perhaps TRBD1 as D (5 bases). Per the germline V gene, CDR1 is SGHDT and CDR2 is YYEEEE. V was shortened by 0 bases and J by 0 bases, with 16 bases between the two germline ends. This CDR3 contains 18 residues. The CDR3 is CASSLVGEGPFSGNTIYF. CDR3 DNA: TGTGCCAGCAGCTTGGTTGGGGAGGGGCCTTTCTCTGGAAACACCATATATTTT.

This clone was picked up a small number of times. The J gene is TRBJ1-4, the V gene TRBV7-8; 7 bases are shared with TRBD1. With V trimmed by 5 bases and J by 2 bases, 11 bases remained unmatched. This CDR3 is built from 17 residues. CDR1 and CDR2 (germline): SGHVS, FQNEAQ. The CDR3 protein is CASSPSTGVRTNEKLFF. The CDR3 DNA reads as TGTGCCAGCAGCCCGTCAACAGGGGTTCGGACTAATGAAAAACTGTTTTTT. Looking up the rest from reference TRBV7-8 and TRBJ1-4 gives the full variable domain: GAGVSQSPRYKVAKRGQDVALRCDPISGHVSLFWYQQALGQGPEFLTYFQNEAQLDKSGLPSDRFFAERPEGSVSTLKIQRTQQEDSAVYLCASSPSTGVRTNEKLFFGSGTQLSVL.

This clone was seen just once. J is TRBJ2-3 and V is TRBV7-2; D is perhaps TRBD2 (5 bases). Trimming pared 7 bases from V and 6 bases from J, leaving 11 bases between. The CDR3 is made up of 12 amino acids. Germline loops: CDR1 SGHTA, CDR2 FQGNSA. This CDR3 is CASTPSFDTQYF. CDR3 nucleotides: TGTGCCAGCACCCCTAGCTTTGATACGCAGTATTTT. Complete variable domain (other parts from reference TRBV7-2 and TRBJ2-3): GAGVSQSPSNKVTEKGKDVELRCDPISGHTALYWYRQSLGQGLEFLIYFQGNSAPDKSGLPSDRFSAERTGGSVSTLTIQRTQQEDSAVYLCASTPSFDTQYFGPGTRLTVL.

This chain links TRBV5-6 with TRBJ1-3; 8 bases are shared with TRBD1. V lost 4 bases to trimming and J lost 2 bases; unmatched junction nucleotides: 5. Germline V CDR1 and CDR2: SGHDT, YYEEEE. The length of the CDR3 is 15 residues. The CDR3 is CASSLQTGAGNTIYF. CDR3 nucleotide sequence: TGTGCCAGCAGCCTACAGACAGGGGCTGGAAACACCATATATTTT.

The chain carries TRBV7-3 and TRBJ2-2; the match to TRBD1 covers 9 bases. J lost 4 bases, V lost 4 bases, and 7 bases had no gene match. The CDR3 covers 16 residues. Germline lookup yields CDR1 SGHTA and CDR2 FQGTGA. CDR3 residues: CASSSSGDRATGELFF. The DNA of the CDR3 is TGTGCCAGCAGCTCGTCAGGGGACAGGGCCACCGGGGAGCTGTTTTTT.

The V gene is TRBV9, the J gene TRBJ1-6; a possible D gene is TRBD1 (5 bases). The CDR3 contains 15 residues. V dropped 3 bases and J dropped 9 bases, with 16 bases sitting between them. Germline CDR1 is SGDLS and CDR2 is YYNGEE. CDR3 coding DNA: TGTGCCAGCAGCGCGCATGGTGGGGCTGGTTCACCCCTCCACTTT. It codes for CASSAHGGAGSPLHF.